These 5 T cell receptor beta chains were all obtained from the same sample, sequenced in a study of response to subunit inactivated influenza vaccine. TCRdb itself ran the RT-PCR reads through MiXCR, one entry per CDR3 protein. There are hundreds of thousands of distinct CDR3 sequences in the sample; 11% occur only once, and more than 9.5% lies in the top ten. The same data also went into a second study, on T cells expressing NK-cell markers. That source notes: UMI-tagged 5'RACE template switching yielded the TCR beta cDNA.

Material: PBMCs from blood, obtained on the day of vaccination. The source is a man in his fifties or sixties who received an inactivated influenza vaccine.

V and J are TRBV20-1 and TRBJ2-5, with D possibly matching TRBD1 (5 bases). The length of the CDR3 is 15 residues. V shed 5 bases and J shed 5 bases, with 21 bases lying between them. The germline gives CDR1 DFQATT, CDR2 SNEGSKA (reference sequence). The CDR3, as DNA: TGCAGTGCTCCTCAACAGGTTACCAGTGGGGAGACCCAGTACTTC. Amino acid sequence: CSAPQQVTSGETQYF.

This clonotype has a single count. The rearrangement uses TRBV7-6 and TRBJ2-1; D might be TRBD2 (6 bases). Trimming removed 5 bases from V and 5 bases from J, with 16 bases in between. The CDR3 covers 15 residues. Looked up from germline, CDR1 is SGHVS and CDR2 is FNYEAQ. CDR3 loop: CASSAPGLTNNEQFF. In DNA, the CDR3 is TGTGCCAGCAGCGCTCCGGGACTTACAAACAATGAGCAGTTCTTC.

V is TRBV5-6 and J is TRBJ2-7, with D possibly matching TRBD2 (5 bases). Germline CDR1 SGHDT, CDR2 YYEEEE. CDR3 length equals 13 residues. V was trimmed by 6 bases and J by 6 bases, leaving 16 bases between them. The CDR3 reads CASTLAGSFEQYF. The CDR3 DNA reads as TGTGCCAGCACCCTGGCGGGCAGTTTCGAGCAGTACTTC.

The CDR3 spells CASSKGDSLKEQYF. The CDR3 region has the DNA TGTGCCAGCAGCAAGGGGGACAGTCTAAAGGAGCAGTACTTC. V gene TRBV21-1 combines with J gene TRBJ2-7; TRBD1, as called in the table, went unchecked against the DNA. TRBV21-1 is given as a pseudogene. The CDR3 sequence is 14 residues long.

The sample holds many counts of this clonotype. V and J are TRBV5-1 and TRBJ1-2; D gene unclear. Trimming took 4 bases from V and 3 from J, leaving 10 bases between them. The germline V gene encodes CDR1 SGHRS and CDR2 YFSETQ. The CDR3 length is 13 residues. The DNA for the CDR3 is TGCGCCAGCAGCAAACGATCGGACTATGGCTACACCTTC. It translates to CASSKRSDYGYTF.